This TCR beta chain was captured by sequencing in a study of cytomegalovirus exposure and HLA in healthy donors. A multiplex PCR was run with 60 Vbeta primers and 13 Jbeta primers. Assay: immunoSEQ multiplex PCR; the TCRdb copy retains only in-frame clones and omits some. The sample includes over 100,000 clones, 74% of them seen just once. This clone was detected a few times. This receptor was obtained from a human donor in good health. Sequencing was done on a sample of PBMCs.

CDR3 DNA sequence: TGTGCCTGGATGGGGCAGGGAAGAAGCGGCTACACCTTC. It translates to CAWMGQGRSGYTF. The chain has TRBV30 and TRBJ1-2, with D perhaps TRBD1 (5 bases). Germline CDR1 and CDR2: GTSNPN and SVGIG (reference sequence). This CDR3 has 13 residues. V was pared by 4 bases and J by 8 bases, with 17 bases between.